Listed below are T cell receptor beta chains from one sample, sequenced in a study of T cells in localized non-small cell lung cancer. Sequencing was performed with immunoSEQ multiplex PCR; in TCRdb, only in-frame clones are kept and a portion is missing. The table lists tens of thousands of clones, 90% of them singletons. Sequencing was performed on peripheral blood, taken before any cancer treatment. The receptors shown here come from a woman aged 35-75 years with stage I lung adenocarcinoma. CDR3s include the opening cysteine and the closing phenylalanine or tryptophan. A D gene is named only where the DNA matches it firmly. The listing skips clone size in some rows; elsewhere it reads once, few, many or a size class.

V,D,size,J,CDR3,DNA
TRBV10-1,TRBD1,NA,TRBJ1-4,CASSDRRQGGGKLFF,TGCGCCAGCAGTGACCGCAGACAGGGCGGAGGGAAACTGTTTTTT
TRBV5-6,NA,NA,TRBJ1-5,CASSLLGQPQHF,TGTGCCAGCAGCTTGCTCGGTCAGCCCCAGCATTTT
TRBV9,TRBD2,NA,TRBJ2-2,CASSVGPAGGSNTGELFF,TGTGCCAGCAGCGTAGGCCCAGCGGGGGGTTCGAACACCGGGGAGCTGTTTTTT
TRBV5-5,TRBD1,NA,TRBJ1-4,CASSLGTGGEKLFF,TGTGCCAGCAGCTTGGGAACAGGGGGAGAAAAACTGTTTTTT
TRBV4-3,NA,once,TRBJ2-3,CASSQGAPRDSSTDTQYF,TGCGCCAGCAGCCAAGGAGCCCCGCGGGACTCTAGCACAGATACGCAGTATTTT
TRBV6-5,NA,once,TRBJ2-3,CASSYSSGSTDTQYF,TGTGCCAGCAGTTACTCGAGCGGTTCAACAGATACGCAGTATTTT
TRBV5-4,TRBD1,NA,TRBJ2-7,CASSSRTGRHEQYF,TGTGCCAGCAGCTCCCGGACAGGGAGGCACGAGCAGTACTTC
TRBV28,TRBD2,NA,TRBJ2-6,CATGRGSGANVLTF,TGTGCCACTGGGAGGGGATCTGGGGCCAACGTCCTGACTTTC
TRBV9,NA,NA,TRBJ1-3,CASSVASEGGGNTIYF,TGTGCCAGCAGCGTGGCTTCCGAGGGAGGTGGAAACACCATATATTTT
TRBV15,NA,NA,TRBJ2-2,CATSRDREGPGELFF,TGTGCCACCAGCAGAGATCGAGAGGGTCCCGGGGAGCTGTTTTTT
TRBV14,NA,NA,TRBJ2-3,CASSLLDTQYF,TGTGCCAGCAGCCTTCTGGATACGCAGTATTTT
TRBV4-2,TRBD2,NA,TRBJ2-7,CASSQDSGSSYEQYF,TGTGCCAGCAGCCAAGATAGCGGGAGCTCCTACGAGCAGTACTTC
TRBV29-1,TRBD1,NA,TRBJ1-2,CSVESTGGLGYTF,TGCAGCGTTGAGTCGACAGGGGGCCTTGGCTACACCTTC
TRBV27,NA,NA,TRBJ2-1,CASRTGAYNEQFF,TGTGCCAGCAGAACGGGAGCATACAATGAGCAGTTCTTC
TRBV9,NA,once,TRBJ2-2,CASRTGAGELFF,TGTGCCAGCAGAACAGGCGCCGGGGAGCTGTTTTTT
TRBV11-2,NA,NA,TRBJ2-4,CASSLGRIDIQYF,TGTGCCAGCAGCTTGGGCAGGATTGACATTCAGTACTTC
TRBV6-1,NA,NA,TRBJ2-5,CASSAGSPYQETQYF,TGTGCCAGCAGTGCAGGGTCTCCCTATCAAGAGACCCAGTACTTC
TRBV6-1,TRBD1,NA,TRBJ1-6,CASILTGGGDSPLHF,TGTGCCAGCATATTGACAGGGGGCGGCGATTCACCCCTCCACTTT
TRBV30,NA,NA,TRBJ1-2,CAWIRQQTNYGYTF,TGTGCCTGGATCAGACAGCAAACCAACTATGGCTACACCTTC
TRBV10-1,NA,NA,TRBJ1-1,CASSERDSTEAFF,TGCGCCAGCAGTGAGAGGGATTCGACTGAAGCTTTCTTT
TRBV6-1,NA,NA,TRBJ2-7,CASHEPTVPYEQYF,TGTGCCAGCCACGAACCGACAGTCCCCTACGAGCAGTACTTC
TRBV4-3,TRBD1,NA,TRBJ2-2,CASSQLTGQGDTGELFF,TGCGCCAGCAGCCAACTGACGGGACAGGGAGACACCGGGGAGCTGTTTTTT
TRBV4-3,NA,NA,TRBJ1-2,CASSQSSRNYGYTF,TGCGCCAGCAGCCAATCCTCCCGAAACTATGGCTACACCTTC
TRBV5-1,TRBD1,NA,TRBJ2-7,CASSLDRGNYEQYF,TGCGCCAGCAGCTTGGACAGGGGTAACTACGAGCAGTACTTC
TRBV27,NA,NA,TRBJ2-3,CASRVGTSTDTQYF,TGTGCCAGTCGAGTGGGGACTAGCACAGATACGCAGTATTTT